This T cell receptor (beta chain) was sequenced in a study of pediatric ulcerative colitis. In the study overall: Fewer than 10 patients showed pancolitis and two showed left-sided colitis. Findings of the study overall: Blood-rectal clonal overlap within each person was significantly higher in ulcerative colitis patients than controls. A couple of rectal CDR3 clonotypes occurred in all ulcerative colitis patients. This repertoire reflects total lymphocytes rather than subpopulations like regulatory T cells.

The method was immunoSEQ multiplex PCR; TCRdb's version includes in-frame clones alone and lacks a portion of them. The data contain roughly 14,000 clones, just under 90% of them singletons. In the case of this clone: Its antigen remains unknown.

Material for sequencing was blood. The receptor was derived from a boy aged 5-17 years with moderate ulcerative colitis.

Written as DNA, the CDR3 is TGCGCCAGCAGCTTTGGGACAGGGAACACTGAAGCTTTCTTT. Its translation: CASSFGTGNTEAFF. The rearrangement uses TRBV5-1 and TRBJ1-1, with 8 bases matching TRBD1. CDR1 is SGHRS, CDR2 YFSETQ, per germline. Trimming at V came to 2 bases and at J to 1 base, leaving 1 base not matched to a gene. This CDR3 spans 14 amino acids.